Following are 16 T cell receptor beta chains from one sample sequenced in a study of blood T cells in healthy people across ages. Next came a second PCR, run for about 6 to 12 cycles, which used a sample-barcoded 5' primer along with a J-beta primer mix. Each CDR3 protein is one row after TCRdb ran MiXCR on the 5' RACE reads. The sample shows around 1,500,000 distinct CDR3 sequences, under 30% of them seen only once. The material sequenced was blood. These receptors were obtained from a woman under 40 in good health.

The chain joins TRBV10-3 to TRBJ2-5, with 12 positions matching TRBD2. The CDR3 is 13 residues long. Germline assignment: CDR1 ENHRY and CDR2 SYGVKD. Trimming cost V 10 bases and J 3 bases; bases outside gene matches: 3. The CDR3 sequence: CATRTSGEETQYF. The CDR3 DNA is TGTGCCACCCGGACTAGCGGGGAAGAGACCCAGTACTTC.

In its sample, this clonotype was seen a few times. This may arise from a read error, as a much more abundant clone is one base away. CDR3 residues: CASSPSSRNEQFF. The CDR3 DNA follows: TGTGCCAGCAGCCCCTCCTCTAGAAATGAGCAGTTCTTC. This chain uses TRBV7-9 with TRBJ2-1, with unresolved D. CDR3 length: 13 amino acids. CDR1 and CDR2 (germline): SEHNR, FQNEAQ (reference sequence). V shed 5 bases and J shed 7 bases, with 12 bases lying between them.

The sample holds many counts of this clonotype. The rearrangement links TRBV29-1 to TRBJ2-7; perhaps TRBD2 as D (6 bases). The CDR3 loop spans 14 amino acids. V was cut by 3 bases and J by 4 bases, with 16 bases left in between. Germline values: CDR1 SQVTM, CDR2 ANQGSEA. CDR3 sequence reads: CSVDGGAGSYEQYF. As DNA, the CDR3 is TGCAGCGTTGATGGAGGGGCGGGTTCGTACGAGCAGTACTTC.

This clonotype was counted only a few times. One junction end disagrees with the germline gene, perhaps due to a read error. V usage is TRBV6-5 and J usage is TRBJ2-7; a weak D match, TRBD1 (5 bases). Germline values: CDR1 MNHEY, CDR2 SVGAGI. The CDR3 runs 13 residues. The CDR3 DNA is TGTGCCAGCAATTACGCCAAGGGGTACGAGCAGTACTTC. This codes for CASNYAKGYEQYF.

This clonotype was observed at least ten times. Compared with germline, one end of the junction differs, possibly owing to a read error. The chain uses TRBV29-1 and TRBJ2-1; 10 bases map to TRBD1. The germline V gene encodes CDR1 SQVTM and CDR2 ANQGSEA. CDR3 size: 14 residues. CDR3 nucleotides: TGCAGCGTGGAAGGAGGGACAGGGGATTATGAGCAGTTCTTC. This translates into CSVEGGTGDYEQFF.

This clonotype appeared a few times. The rearrangement joins TRBV7-2 to TRBJ1-1; D is perhaps TRBD1 (6 bases). Trimming took 5 bases from V and 5 from J, leaving 18 bases between them. The CDR3 spans 15 residues. Germline loops: CDR1 SGHTA, CDR2 FQGNSA. The CDR3 loop reads CASSQIPQGNTEAFF. CDR3 bases: TGTGCCAGCAGCCAAATCCCACAGGGAAATACTGAAGCTTTCTTT.

This clonotype was counted a few times. This chain connects TRBV5-4 to TRBJ2-3; 11 bases fit TRBD1. This CDR3 region has 14 residues. V was clipped by 7 bases and J by 3 bases; unmatched bases: 4. CDR1 and CDR2 from the germline V gene are SGHNT and YYREEE (reference sequence). The chain's CDR3 is CASQGQGGTDTQYF. CDR3 in DNA: TGTGCCAGCCAGGGACAGGGGGGGACAGATACGCAGTATTTT.

The genes are TRBV5-5 and TRBJ2-4, with 10 bases matching TRBD2. The CDR3 totals 17 residues. V dropped 2 bases and J dropped 1; count of bases not matched to a gene: 6. Germline V gene sequence: CDR1 SGHKS, CDR2 YYEKEE (reference sequence). DNA for the CDR3: TGTGCCAGCAGCTTACTAGCGGGACGGGTGGCCAAAAACATTCAGTACTTC. This encodes CASSLLAGRVAKNIQYF.

This chain uses TRBV2 with TRBJ1-2; TRBD1 might be the D (5 bases). The V end was cut by 8 bases, the J end by 5 bases, with 15 bases between. Germline V gene data show CDR1 as SNHLY and CDR2 as FYNNEI. This CDR3 comprises 13 residues. The DNA for the CDR3 is TGTGCCAGCTACGACGGGGACCTTTATGGCTACACCTTC. This translates into CASYDGDLYGYTF.

This rearrangement joins TRBV18 to TRBJ2-7; no reliable D call. The germline CDR1 and CDR2 sequences are KGHSH and LQKENI. The CDR3 is made up of 15 amino acids. Trimming took 3 bases from V and 0 from J, leaving 12 bases between them. CDR3 region: CASSPNQVGSYEQYF. CDR3 sequence (DNA): TGTGCCAGCTCACCCAATCAAGTGGGCTCCTACGAGCAGTACTTC. Filled out from reference TRBV18 and TRBJ2-7, the complete variable domain reads NAGVMQNPRHLVRRRGQEARLRCSPMKGHSHVYWYRQLPEEGLKFMVYLQKENIIDESGMPKERFSAEFPKEGPSILRIQQVVRGDSAAYFCASSPNQVGSYEQYFGPGTRLTVT.

This clonotype has a handful of counts. The V call is TRBV29-1, the J call TRBJ1-6, with D perhaps TRBD1 (6 bases). Germline values: CDR1 SQVTM, CDR2 ANQGSEA. CDR3 length: 15 amino acids. Trimming removed 6 bases from V and 1 base from J, with 13 bases in between. The CDR3: CSVGGQNSYNSPLHF. CDR3 nucleotides: TGCAGCGTGGGAGGACAGAATTCCTATAATTCACCCCTCCACTTT. Based on the CDR3 plus reference TRBV29-1 and TRBJ1-6, the full variable domain is SAVISQKPSRDICQRGTSLTIQCQVDSQVTMMFWYRQQPGQSLTLIATANQGSEATYESGFVIDKFPISRPNLTFSTLTVSNMSPEDSSIYLCSVGGQNSYNSPLHFGNGTRLTVT.

V and J are TRBV5-6 and TRBJ1-1; 10 bases match TRBD1. CDR1 and CDR2 from the germline V gene are SGHDT and YYEEEE. The V gene end was trimmed by 2 bases and the J gene end by 6 bases; junction bases not matched to a gene: 7. The CDR3 runs to 15 residues. For the CDR3, the DNA is TGTGCCAGCAGCTTAACCGGGACAGGGGAGTCTGAAGCTTTCTTT. Translation: CASSLTGTGESEAFF.

This clonotype appeared a few times. The chain employs TRBV28 and TRBJ2-7, with TRBD2 matching over 12 bases. J gave up 7 bases and V 4 bases, and 11 bases lay outside the gene matches. CDR3 length equals 16 residues. Germline V lookup: CDR1 MDHEN, CDR2 SYDVKM. CDR3: CASSSTSGGLWREQYF. The CDR3 coding sequence is TGTGCCAGCAGTTCGACTAGCGGGGGTTTATGGAGGGAGCAGTACTTC.

In its sample, this clonotype was seen a few times. CDR3 residues: CASHRGGGYTF. The CDR3 DNA is TGTGCCAGCCACAGGGGAGGCGGCTACACCTTC. V and J are TRBV6-5 and TRBJ1-2, with 7 bases identical to TRBD1. CDR1 is MNHEY and CDR2 is SVGAGI in the germline V gene. J was trimmed by 8 bases and V by 8 bases; bases with no gene match: 5. The CDR3 length is 11 residues.

On this clonotype itself: This may be a read error: a much more frequent sequence differs by one nucleotide. The CDR3 loop is CTAIRSRNYGYTF. CDR3 coding DNA: TGCACTGCTATAAGGAGCAGGAACTATGGCTACACCTTC. The V and J genes are TRBV20-1 and TRBJ1-2; D unclear. CDR1 and CDR2 (germline): DFQATT, SNEGSKA (reference sequence). The CDR3 is 13 residues long.

This clonotype was counted many times. The chain is built from TRBV12-3 or TRBV12-4 and TRBJ1-1; D gene unclear. Trimming stripped 3 bases from V and 6 bases from J, with 5 bases between. This CDR3 has 11 residues. The DNA for the CDR3 is TGTGCCAGCAGTTTGTCCGCTGAAGCTTTCTTT. Its translation is CASSLSAEAFF.